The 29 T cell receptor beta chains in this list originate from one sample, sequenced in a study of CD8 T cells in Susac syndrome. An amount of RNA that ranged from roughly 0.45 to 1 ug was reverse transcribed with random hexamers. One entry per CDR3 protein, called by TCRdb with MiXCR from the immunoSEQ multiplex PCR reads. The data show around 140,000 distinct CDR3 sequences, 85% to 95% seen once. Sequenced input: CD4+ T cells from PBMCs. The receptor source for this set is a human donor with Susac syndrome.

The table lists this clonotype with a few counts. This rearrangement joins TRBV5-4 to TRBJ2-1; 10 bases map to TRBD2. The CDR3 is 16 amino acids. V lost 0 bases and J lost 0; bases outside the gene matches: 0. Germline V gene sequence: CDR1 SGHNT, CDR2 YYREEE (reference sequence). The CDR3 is CASSLGTSGSYNEQFF. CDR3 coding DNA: TGTGCCAGCAGCTTGGGGACTAGCGGCTCCTACAATGAGCAGTTCTTC.

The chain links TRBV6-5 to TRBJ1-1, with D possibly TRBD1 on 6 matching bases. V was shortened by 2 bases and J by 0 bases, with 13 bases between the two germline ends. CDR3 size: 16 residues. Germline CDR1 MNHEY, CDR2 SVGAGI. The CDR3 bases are TGTGCCAGCAGTTACCTTGGACAGTCCATGAACACTGAAGCTTTCTTT. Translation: CASSYLGQSMNTEAFF.

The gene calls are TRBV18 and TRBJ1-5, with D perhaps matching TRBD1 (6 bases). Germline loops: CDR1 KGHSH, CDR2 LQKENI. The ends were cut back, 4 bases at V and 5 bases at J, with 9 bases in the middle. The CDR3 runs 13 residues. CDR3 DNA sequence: TGTGCCAGCTCACAAGGGGGGGATCAGCCCCAGCATTTT. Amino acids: CASSQGGDQPQHF.

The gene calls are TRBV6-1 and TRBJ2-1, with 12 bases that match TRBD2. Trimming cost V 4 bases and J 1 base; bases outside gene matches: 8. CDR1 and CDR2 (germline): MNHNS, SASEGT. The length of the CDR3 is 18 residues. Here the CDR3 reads CASSVSRTSGNSYNEQFF. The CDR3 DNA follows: TGTGCCAGCAGTGTTTCCAGGACTAGCGGGAATTCCTACAATGAGCAGTTCTTC.

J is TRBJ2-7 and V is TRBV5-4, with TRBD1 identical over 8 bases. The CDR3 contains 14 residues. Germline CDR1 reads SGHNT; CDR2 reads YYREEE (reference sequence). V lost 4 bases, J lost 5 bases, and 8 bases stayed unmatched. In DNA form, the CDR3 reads TGTGCCAGCAGCCGAAGACAGGGGAAGGACGAGCAGTACTTC. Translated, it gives CASSRRQGKDEQYF.

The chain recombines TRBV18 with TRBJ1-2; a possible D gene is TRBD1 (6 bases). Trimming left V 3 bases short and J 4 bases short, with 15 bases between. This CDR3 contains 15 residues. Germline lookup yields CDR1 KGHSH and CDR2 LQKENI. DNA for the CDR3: TGTGCCAGCTCACCTCCGGGGGCGCATAGCTATGGCTACACCTTC. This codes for CASSPPGAHSYGYTF.

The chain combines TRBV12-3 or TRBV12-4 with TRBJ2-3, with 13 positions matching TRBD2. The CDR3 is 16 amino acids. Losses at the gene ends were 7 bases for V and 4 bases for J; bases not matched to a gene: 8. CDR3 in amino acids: CASKPGLAGSPDTQYF. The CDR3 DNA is TGTGCCAGCAAGCCGGGACTAGCGGGATCGCCAGATACGCAGTATTTT.

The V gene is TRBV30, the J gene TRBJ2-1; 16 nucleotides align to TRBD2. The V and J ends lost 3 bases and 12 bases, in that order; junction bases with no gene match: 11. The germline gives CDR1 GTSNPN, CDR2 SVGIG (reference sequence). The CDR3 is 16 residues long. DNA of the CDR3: TGTGCCTGGAGCGAGACTGGGACTAGCGGGAGGGGGGGGCAGTTCTTC. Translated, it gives CAWSETGTSGRGGQFF.

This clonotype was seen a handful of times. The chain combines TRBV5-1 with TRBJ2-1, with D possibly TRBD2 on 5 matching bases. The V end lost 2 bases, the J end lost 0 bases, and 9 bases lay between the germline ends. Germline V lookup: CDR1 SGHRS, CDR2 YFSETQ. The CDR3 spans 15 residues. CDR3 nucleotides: TGCGCCAGCAGCTTTTCTGGGAGCTCCTACAATGAGCAGTTCTTC. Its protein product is CASSFSGSSYNEQFF.

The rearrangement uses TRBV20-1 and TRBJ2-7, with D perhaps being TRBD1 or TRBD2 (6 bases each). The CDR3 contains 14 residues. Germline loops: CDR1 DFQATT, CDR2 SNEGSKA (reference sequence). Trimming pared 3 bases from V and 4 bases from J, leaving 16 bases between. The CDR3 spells CSASPGGASYEQYF. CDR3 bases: TGCAGTGCTAGTCCCGGGGGCGCGTCTTACGAGCAGTACTTC.

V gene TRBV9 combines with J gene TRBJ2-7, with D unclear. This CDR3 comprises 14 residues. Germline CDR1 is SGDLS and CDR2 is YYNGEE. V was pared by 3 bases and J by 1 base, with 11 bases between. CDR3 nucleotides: TGTGCCAGCAGCGACCAGGACGGATCCTACGAGCAGTACTTC. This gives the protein CASSDQDGSYEQYF.

Here the CDR3 reads CSARLGSGGTEAFF. The CDR3 nucleotides read TGCAGTGCTAGACTGGGCTCAGGAGGGACTGAAGCTTTCTTT. This chain joins TRBV20-1 and TRBJ1-1, with D unresolved. The germline V and J ends were trimmed by 2 bases and 5 bases, with 15 bases remaining between them. Germline loops: CDR1 DFQATT, CDR2 SNEGSKA (reference sequence). The CDR3 is 14 residues long.

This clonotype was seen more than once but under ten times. In DNA form, the CDR3 reads TGTGCCAGCAGCTGGACCGATACGGGGGGATACAATGAGCAGTTCTTC. Protein: CASSWTDTGGYNEQFF. This rearrangement joins TRBV7-2 to TRBJ2-1; 7 nucleotides agree with TRBD2. Germline assignment: CDR1 SGHTA and CDR2 FQGNSA. After removal of 4 bases from V and 4 bases from J, the junction contained 10 bases not matched to a gene. This CDR3 spans 16 amino acids.

The CDR3 nucleotides read TGTGCCAGCACCCTGAATAGCGGAGACTACAATGAGCAGTTCTTC. Encoded protein: CASTLNSGDYNEQFF. The rearrangement joins TRBV6-4 to TRBJ2-1; weak D call: TRBD2 (6 bases). Germline CDR1 MRHNA, CDR2 SNTAGT. The germline V and J ends were trimmed by 7 bases and 3 bases, with 16 bases remaining between them. The CDR3 extends over 15 amino acids.

CDR3 nucleotides: TGCAGTGCTAGAGGGGACGATACGCAGTATTTT. Its protein product is CSARGDDTQYF. V and J are TRBV20-1 and TRBJ2-3; D tentatively fits TRBD1 or TRBD2 (5 bases each). The CDR3 runs 11 residues. V lost 1 base, J lost 6 bases, and 5 bases lay in between. The germline V gene encodes CDR1 DFQATT and CDR2 SNEGSKA (reference sequence).

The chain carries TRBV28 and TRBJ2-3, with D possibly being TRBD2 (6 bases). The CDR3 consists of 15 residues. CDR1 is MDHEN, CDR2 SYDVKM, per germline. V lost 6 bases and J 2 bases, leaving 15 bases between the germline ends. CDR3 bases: TGTGCCAGCAGCCGAGGCGGGACCAACACAGATACGCAGTATTTT. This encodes CASSRGGTNTDTQYF.

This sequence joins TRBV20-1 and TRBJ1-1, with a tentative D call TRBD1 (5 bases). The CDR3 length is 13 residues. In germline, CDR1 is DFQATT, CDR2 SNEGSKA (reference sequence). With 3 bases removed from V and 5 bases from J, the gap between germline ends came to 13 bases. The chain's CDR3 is CSASSGAGTEAFF. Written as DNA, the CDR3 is TGCAGTGCTAGCAGTGGGGCAGGAACTGAAGCTTTCTTT.

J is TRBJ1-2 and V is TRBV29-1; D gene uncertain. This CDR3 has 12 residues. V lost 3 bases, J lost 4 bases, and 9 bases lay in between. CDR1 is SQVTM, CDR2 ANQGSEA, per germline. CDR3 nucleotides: TGCAGCGTTGACGCGGGCCCCTATGGCTACACCTTC. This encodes CSVDAGPYGYTF.

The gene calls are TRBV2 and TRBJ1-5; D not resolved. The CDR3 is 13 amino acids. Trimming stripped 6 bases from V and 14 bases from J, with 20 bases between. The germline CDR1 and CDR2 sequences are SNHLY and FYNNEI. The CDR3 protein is CASRELRGLGEHF. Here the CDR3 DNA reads TGTGCCAGCAGAGAGCTCCGTGGCCTCGGGGAGCATTTT.

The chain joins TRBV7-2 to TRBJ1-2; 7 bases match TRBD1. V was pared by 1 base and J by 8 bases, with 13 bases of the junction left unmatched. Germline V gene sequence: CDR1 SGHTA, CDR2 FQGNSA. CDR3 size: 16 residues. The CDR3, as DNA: TGTGCCAGCAGCTTAGAGGGACAGTTCTACGGGTGGGGCTACACCTTC. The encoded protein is CASSLEGQFYGWGYTF.

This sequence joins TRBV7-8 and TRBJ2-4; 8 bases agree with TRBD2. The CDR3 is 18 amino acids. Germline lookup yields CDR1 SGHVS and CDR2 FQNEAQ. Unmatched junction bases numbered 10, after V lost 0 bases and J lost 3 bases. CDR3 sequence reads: CASSLAFSSGSDKNIQYF. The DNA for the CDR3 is TGTGCCAGCAGCTTAGCGTTCTCCAGCGGGAGCGACAAAAACATTCAGTACTTC.

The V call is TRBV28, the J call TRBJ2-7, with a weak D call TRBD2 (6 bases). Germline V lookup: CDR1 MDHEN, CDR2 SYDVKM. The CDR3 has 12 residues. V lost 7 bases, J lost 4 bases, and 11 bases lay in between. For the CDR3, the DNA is TGTGCCAGCACCACGGGGGTATACGAGCAGTACTTC. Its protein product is CASTTGVYEQYF.

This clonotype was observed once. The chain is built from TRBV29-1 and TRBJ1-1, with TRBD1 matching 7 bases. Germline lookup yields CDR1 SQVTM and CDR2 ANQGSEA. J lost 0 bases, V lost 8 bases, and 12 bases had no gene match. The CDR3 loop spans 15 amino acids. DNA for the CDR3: TGCAGCCACCGGGGGGGGAGGGGGCTGAACACTGAAGCTTTCTTT. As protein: CSHRGGRGLNTEAFF.

The CDR3 loop reads CSAVLSGGETQYF. The CDR3 DNA reads as TGCAGTGCCGTACTTAGCGGGGGAGAGACCCAGTACTTC. The chain employs TRBV20-1 and TRBJ2-5, with TRBD2 identical over 9 bases. Per the germline V gene, CDR1 is DFQATT and CDR2 is SNEGSKA (reference sequence). The CDR3 length is 13 residues. Trimming removed 6 bases from V and 4 bases from J; junction bases left unmatched: 6.

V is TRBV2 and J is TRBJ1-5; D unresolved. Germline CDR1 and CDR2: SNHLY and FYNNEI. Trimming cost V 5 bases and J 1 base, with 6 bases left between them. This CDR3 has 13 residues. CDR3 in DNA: TGTGCCAGCAGTAGCGGCAGCAATCAGCCCCAGCATTTT. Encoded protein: CASSSGSNQPQHF.

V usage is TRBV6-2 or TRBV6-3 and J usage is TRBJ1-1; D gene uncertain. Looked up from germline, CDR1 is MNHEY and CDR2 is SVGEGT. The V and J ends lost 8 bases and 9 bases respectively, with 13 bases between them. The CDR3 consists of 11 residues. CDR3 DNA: TGTGCCAGCTCAACTAACGCGAAAGCTTTCTTT. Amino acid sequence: CASSTNAKAFF.

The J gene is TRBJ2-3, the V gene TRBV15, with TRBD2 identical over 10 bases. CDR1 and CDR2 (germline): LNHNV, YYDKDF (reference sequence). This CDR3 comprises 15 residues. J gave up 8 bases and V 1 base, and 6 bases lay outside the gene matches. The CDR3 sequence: CATSRGLAGVATQYF. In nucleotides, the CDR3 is TGTGCCACCAGCAGAGGCCTAGCGGGAGTAGCTACGCAGTATTTT.

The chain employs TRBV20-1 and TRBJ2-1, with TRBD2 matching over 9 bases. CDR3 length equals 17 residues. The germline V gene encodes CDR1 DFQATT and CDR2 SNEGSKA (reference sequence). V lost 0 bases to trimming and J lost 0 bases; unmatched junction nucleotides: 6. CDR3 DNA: TGCAGTGCTAGAGATCCGGCGGGGGGGCCCTCCTACAATGAGCAGTTCTTC. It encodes CSARDPAGGPSYNEQFF.

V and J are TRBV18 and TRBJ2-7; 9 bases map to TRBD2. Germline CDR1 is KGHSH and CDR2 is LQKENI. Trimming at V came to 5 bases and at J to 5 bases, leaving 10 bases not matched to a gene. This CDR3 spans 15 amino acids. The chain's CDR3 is CASSEGLAGHHEQYF. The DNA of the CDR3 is TGTGCCAGCTCAGAGGGCCTAGCGGGGCATCACGAGCAGTACTTC.